These T cell receptor beta chains were read from a single sample in a study of vaccination and CD4 T cells after COVID-19. TCRdb called the PCR reads again in MiXCR, with one record for every CDR3 protein. Of 11,000 to 15,000 distinct CDR3 sequences detected, more than 20% appear once; the ten largest clones hold 15% to 20%. These TCRs' antigens remain unknown. Material: CD4+ T cells from blood, cultured in vitro, obtained after SARS-CoV-2 vaccination. The receptors shown here come from a human donor who had recovered from COVID-19. The CDR3 runs from the conserved cysteine through the conserved F or W. A D gene is named only where the DNA matches it firmly. Size tells how often a clone was seen (once, few, many) or the class of an expanded clone, and some rows leave it out.

abundance	v_gene	d_gene	j_gene	CDR3aa	CDR3nt
-	TRBV11-2	TRBD1	TRBJ1-2	CASRSIQGPYGYTF	TGTGCCAGCAGATCCATACAGGGGCCCTATGGCTACACCTTC
few	TRBV6-2/TRBV6-3	TRBD1	TRBJ1-6	CASSYSDRVRSPLHF	TGTGCCAGCAGTTACTCCGACAGGGTCCGATCACCCCTCCACTTT
medium-sized	TRBV7-2	-	TRBJ2-7	CASSLAGGTVYEQYF	TGTGCCAGCAGCTTAGCGGGTGGTACGGTCTACGAGCAGTACTTC
few	TRBV5-1	-	TRBJ2-3	CASSLAADGDTQYF	TGCGCCAGCAGCTTGGCCGCAGATGGAGATACGCAGTATTTT
-	TRBV7-2	TRBD1	TRBJ1-3	CASSTGQGYTIYF	TGTGCCAGCAGCACAGGACAGGGGTACACCATATATTTT
few	TRBV5-1	TRBD2	TRBJ2-5	CASRTGAGRETQYF	TGCGCCAGCAGAACGGGAGCGGGGAGAGAGACCCAGTACTTC
-	TRBV20-1	-	TRBJ2-5	CSARAGTQYF	TGCAGTGCTAGAGCGGGGACCCAGTACTTC
-	TRBV4-2	-	TRBJ2-6	CASSQDRQGPKSGANVLTF	TGTGCCAGCAGCCAAGACCGGCAGGGTCCCAAATCTGGGGCCAACGTCCTGACTTTC
-	TRBV12-3/TRBV12-4	-	TRBJ2-5	CASSFGETQYF	TGTGCCAGCAGTTTTGGGGAGACCCAGTACTTC
-	TRBV10-1	TRBD1	TRBJ2-3	CASSRQGAGHTQYF	TGCGCCAGCAGTAGGCAGGGGGCTGGCCATACGCAGTATTTT
-	TRBV20-1	TRBD1	TRBJ1-1	CSARVSGGSDTEAFF	TGCAGTGCTAGAGTGTCAGGGGGCTCGGACACTGAAGCTTTCTTT
few	TRBV6-5	TRBD2	TRBJ2-4	CASSSTRTSGSSAGKNIQYF	TGTGCCAGCAGTTCAACGCGGACTAGCGGGAGCTCAGCGGGCAAAAACATTCAGTACTTC
medium-sized	TRBV27	TRBD2	TRBJ2-3	CASSLSGSGRPYF	TGTGCCAGCAGTTTATCGGGTAGCGGGAGACCGTATTTT
few	TRBV28	TRBD1	TRBJ1-5	CASRPNTGVNQPQHF	TGTGCCAGCAGACCCAATACAGGGGTAAATCAGCCCCAGCATTTT
-	TRBV19	-	TRBJ2-1	CASSIDFGGTVGYNEQFF	TGTGCCAGTAGTATAGATTTCGGCGGGACAGTGGGCTACAATGAGCAGTTCTTC
-	TRBV28	TRBD1	TRBJ1-2	CASSLWVRRTGHYGYTF	TGTGCCAGCAGTTTATGGGTCCGCAGGACAGGGCACTATGGCTACACCTTC
-	TRBV28	TRBD1	TRBJ1-2	CASSFWGQAHSYGYTF	TGTGCCAGCAGTTTTTGGGGACAGGCACATAGCTATGGCTACACCTTC
few	TRBV28	-	TRBJ1-6	CASNQGNNSPLHF	TGTGCCAGCAATCAGGGGAATAATTCACCCCTCCACTTT
-	TRBV19	TRBD2	TRBJ2-3	CASSMASGSSGTQYF	TGTGCCAGTAGTATGGCTAGCGGGAGTTCTGGTACGCAGTATTTT
once	TRBV29-1	TRBD2	TRBJ2-2	CSVTTDLAGVFGELFF	TGCAGCGTGACGACCGACCTAGCGGGAGTGTTCGGGGAGCTGTTTTTT